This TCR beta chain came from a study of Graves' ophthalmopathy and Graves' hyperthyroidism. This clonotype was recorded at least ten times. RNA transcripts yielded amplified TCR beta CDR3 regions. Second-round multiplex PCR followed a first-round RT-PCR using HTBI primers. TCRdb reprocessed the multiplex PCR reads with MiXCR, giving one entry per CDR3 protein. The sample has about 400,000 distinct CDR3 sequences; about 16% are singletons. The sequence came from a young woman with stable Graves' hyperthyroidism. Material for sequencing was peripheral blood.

CDR3 loop: CASFYGSNTEAFF. The CDR3, as DNA: TGCGCCAGCTTCTATGGTTCGAACACTGAAGCTTTCTTT. The chain recombines TRBV5-1 with TRBJ1-1; D gene ambiguous. CDR3 size: 13 residues. V was cut by 7 bases and J by 1 base, with 11 bases left in between. The germline CDR1 and CDR2 sequences are SGHRS and YFSETQ.